The clone carrying this TCR beta chain occurred a few times. Measured with immunoSEQ multiplex PCR; TCRdb has only the in-frame clones, and not every one. In the table there are around 310,000 clones, around nine tenths of which are singletons. This sample is part of a study of blood T cell repertoires in COVID-19. The CDR3 is 15 residues long. The clonotype was recovered from a woman aged 55-69 years with acute or convalescent COVID-19. The chain has TRBV21-1 and TRBJ2-4; the table's D call, TRBD1, was not checked against the DNA. TRBV21-1 is a documented pseudogene. The sample was peripheral blood. CDR3 bases: TGTGCCAGCAGGGGACAGGGGGAGGCCAAAAACATTCAGTACTTC. Its protein is CASRGQGEAKNIQYF.